This TCR beta chain is from a study of technical replicates of blood from several donors. Sequencing was performed with immunoSEQ multiplex PCR; in TCRdb, only in-frame clones are kept and a portion is missing. The sample carries about 44,000 clones, over 95% recorded once. This CDR3 has 15 residues. From germline, CDR1 is MNHEY and CDR2 SVGAGI. V was trimmed by 6 bases and J by 2 bases, leaving 14 bases between them. The chain couples TRBV6-5 to TRBJ1-5, with no clear D. The sample was T cells isolated from PBMCs. The TCR comes from a human donor in good health. In nucleotides, the CDR3 is TGTGCCAGCAGGGGCTCCGTACAAGGCAATCAGCCCCAGCATTTT. Translated, it gives CASRGSVQGNQPQHF.